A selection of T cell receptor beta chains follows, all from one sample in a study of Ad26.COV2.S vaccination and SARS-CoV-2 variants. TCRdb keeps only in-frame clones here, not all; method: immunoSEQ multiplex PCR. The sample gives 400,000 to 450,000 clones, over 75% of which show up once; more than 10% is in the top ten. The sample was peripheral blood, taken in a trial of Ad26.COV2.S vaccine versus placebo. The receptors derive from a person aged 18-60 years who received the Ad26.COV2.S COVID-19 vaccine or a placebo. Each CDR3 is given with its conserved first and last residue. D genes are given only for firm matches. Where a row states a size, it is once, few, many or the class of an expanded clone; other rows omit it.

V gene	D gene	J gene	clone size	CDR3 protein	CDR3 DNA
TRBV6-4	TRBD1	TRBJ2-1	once	CASKAGQGNNEQFF	TGTGCCAGTAAAGCGGGACAGGGCAACAATGAGCAGTTCTTC
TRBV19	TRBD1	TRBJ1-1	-	CASSKRTGNTEAFF	TGTGCCAGTAGTAAACGGACAGGGAACACTGAAGCTTTCTTT
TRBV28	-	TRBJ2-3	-	CASSLPSGTNTDTQYF	TGTGCCAGCAGTTTGCCATCCGGGACCAACACAGATACGCAGTATTTT
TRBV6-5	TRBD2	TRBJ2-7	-	CASSTVAGAYEQYF	TGTGCCAGCAGTACGGTAGCGGGGGCCTACGAGCAGTACTTC
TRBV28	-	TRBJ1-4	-	CASSLSYSFGPVATNEKLFF	TGTGCCAGCAGTTTATCATACAGTTTTGGCCCAGTTGCAACTAATGAAAAACTGTTTTTT
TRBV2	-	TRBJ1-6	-	CASSEVGPYNSPLHF	TGTGCCAGCAGTGAAGTTGGGCCCTATAATTCACCCCTCCACTTT
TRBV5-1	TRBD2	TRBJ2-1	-	CASSWGTSEDNEQFF	TGCGCCAGCAGCTGGGGGACTAGCGAGGACAATGAGCAGTTCTTC
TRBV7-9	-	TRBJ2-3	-	CASSRRVSGSPLQYF	TGTGCCAGCAGCCGCAGGGTCTCGGGTTCACCCCTGCAGTATTTT
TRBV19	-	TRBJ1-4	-	CASSNFGRFNEKLFF	TGTGCCAGTAGTAACTTCGGGAGGTTTAATGAAAAACTGTTTTTT
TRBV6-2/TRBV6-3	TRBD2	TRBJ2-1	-	CASSYAGARNEQFF	TGTGCCAGCAGTTATGCGGGAGCCCGAAATGAGCAGTTCTTC
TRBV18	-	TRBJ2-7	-	CASSPEVDEQYF	TGTGCCAGCTCACCAGAGGTGGACGAGCAGTACTTC
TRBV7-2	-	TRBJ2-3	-	CASSPNGVEDTQYF	TGTGCCAGCAGCCCCAATGGGGTTGAAGATACGCAGTATTTT
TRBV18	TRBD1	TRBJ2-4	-	CASSPGQGKAKNIQYF	TGTGCCAGCTCACCTGGACAGGGGAAAGCCAAAAACATTCAGTACTTC
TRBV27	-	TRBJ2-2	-	CASRTARGTGELFF	TGTGCCAGCAGGACAGCGCGGGGCACCGGGGAGCTGTTTTTT
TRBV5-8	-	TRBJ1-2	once	CASSSTGRQGSRYGYTF	TGTGCCAGCAGCTCAACAGGGCGGCAAGGGTCTAGGTATGGCTACACCTTC
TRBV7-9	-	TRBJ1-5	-	CASSSDTGNQPQHF	TGTGCCAGCAGCTCCGATACGGGAAATCAGCCCCAGCATTTT
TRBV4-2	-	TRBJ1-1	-	CASSQGFDPDTEAFF	TGTGCCAGCAGCCAAGGGTTCGACCCGGACACTGAAGCTTTCTTT
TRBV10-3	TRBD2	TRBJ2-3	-	CAISEGLARGTDTQYF	TGTGCCATCAGTGAGGGACTAGCTCGAGGCACAGATACGCAGTATTTT
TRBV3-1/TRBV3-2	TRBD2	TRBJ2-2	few	CASSPSGRAHGELFF	TGTGCCAGCAGCCCTAGCGGGAGGGCCCACGGGGAGCTGTTTTTT
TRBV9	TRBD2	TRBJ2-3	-	CASSVEAGVLDTQYF	TGTGCCAGCAGCGTAGAAGCGGGAGTGCTAGATACGCAGTATTTT
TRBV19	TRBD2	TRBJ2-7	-	CASSIDRTSVNEQYF	TGTGCCAGTAGTATAGACAGGACTAGTGTCAACGAGCAGTACTTC
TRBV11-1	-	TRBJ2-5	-	CASSRTGEGTQYF	TGTGCCAGCAGCCGAACAGGGGAGGGGACCCAGTACTTC
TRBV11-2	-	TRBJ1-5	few	CASSLEVNQPQHF	TGTGCCAGCAGCTTAGAGGTAAATCAGCCCCAGCATTTT
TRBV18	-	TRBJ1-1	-	CASSPPGGRGNTEAFF	TGTGCCAGCTCACCACCCGGGGGGCGGGGGAACACTGAAGCTTTCTTT